This T cell receptor beta chain appears in the sequencing data of a study of OX40 agonist ivuxolimab in advanced cancers. Turning to the study itself: All patients had ivuxolimab intravenously every 2 weeks at 0.01 to 10 mg/kg. From 23 to 79 years was the age range, with a mean of about 54 years, and around 80% were male. Study outcomes and limitations: Researchers report that CD8+ T cells had, on average, more expanded clones than CD4+.

With regard to this clone: Its antigen remains unknown.

Assay used: immunoSEQ multiplex PCR; TCRdb lists only in-frame clones, some missing. The data contain more than 45,000 clones, around 89% of them seen just once; the ten biggest clones take up around an eighth. The CDR3 length is 12 residues. V was pared by 8 bases and J by 5 bases, with 12 bases between. Germline CDR1 MNHEY, CDR2 SVGAGI. J is TRBJ1-1 and V is TRBV6-5; TRBD1 might be the D (6 bases). Material: CD4+ or CD8+ T cells sorted from blood, obtained in a trial of the OX40 agonist ivuxolimab. The receptor was derived from an adult with an advanced solid tumor such as melanoma, head and neck, liver or kidney cancer. The CDR3 region is CASRLGATEAFF. CDR3 coding DNA: TGTGCCAGCCGCCTGGGGGCAACTGAAGCTTTCTTT.